Sequencing of this T cell receptor (beta chain) was carried out in a study of shared clonotypes between healthy human individuals. Study information: CD4 naive cells filled three plates per donor, CD4 memory three, CD8 naive two and CD8 memory one.

The data were produced by immunoSEQ multiplex PCR, yet TCRdb's version contains in-frame clones alone and is incomplete. Here the sample spans around 1,000,000 clones, 60% to 85% being singletons. CDR1 and CDR2 (germline): GTSNPN, SVGIG (reference sequence). The CDR3 runs 14 residues. This clone was detected a few times. This chain links TRBV30 with TRBJ2-3; D may correspond to TRBD1 or TRBD2 (6 bases each). Input material: memory CD4+ T cells from PBMCs. The subset is: CD45RA-negative fraction. The source is a man in his late teens or twenties in good health. Some clones in this sample may be carry-over from other donors' samples. CDR3 nucleotide sequence: TGTGGGGTGGTGAGCGGAGGGGGACCAGATACGCAGTATTTT. Protein product: CGVVSGGGPDTQYF.